This paragraph covers one TCR beta chain sequence. With 3 bases removed from V and 0 bases from J, the gap between germline ends came to 7 bases. Germline CDR1 SGHDT, CDR2 YYEEEE. The CDR3 has 13 residues. The data derive from a study of blood T cell repertoires in COVID-19. Study information: COVID-19 samples collected from the United States, Italy and Spain covered acute and convalescent phases. PBMCs, B-cell-depleted T cells, or T cells were the source of the cDNA or gDNA that made up the material.

Participants spanned ages about 18 to 100 years and resided in 20 to 30 US areas. In Cohort 3, a recovered donor had either two negative PCRs, clearance, or symptom resolution. Using immunoSEQ multiplex PCR, the repertoire was profiled, and TCRdb retains in-frame clones only, with some absent. The data show some 250,000 clones, roughly 88% seen once. The chain couples TRBV5-6 to TRBJ2-7; D is unresolved. The source of this sequence is a woman aged 45 to 65 who had recovered from COVID-19. The specimen sequenced was PBMCs or T cells enriched from blood (not recorded which). In nucleotides, the CDR3 is TGTGCCAGCAGCTACCCGGGCTCCTACGAGCAGTACTTC. This sequence encodes CASSYPGSYEQYF.